Listed below are T cell receptor beta chains from one sample, sequenced in a study of T cell responses to AZD1222 COVID-19 vaccine. Profiled with immunoSEQ multiplex PCR; TCRdb holds only in-frame clones, not every one. Of about 130,000 clones listed, roughly 90% are singletons. The input for sequencing was peripheral blood, taken on day 0 of AZD1222 vaccination. The receptors were sampled from an adult in good health. CDR3s include the opening cysteine and the closing phenylalanine or tryptophan. D genes are given only for firm matches. Not all rows give a size; the values are once, few, many and, for expanded clones, a class.

V,size,D,J,length,CDR3,DNA
TRBV14,-,TRBD1,TRBJ2-7,15,CASSQGQGIYYEQYF,TGTGCCAGCAGCCAAGGACAGGGAATTTACTACGAGCAGTACTTC
TRBV2,-,-,TRBJ2-7,13,CASSEAFGYEQYF,TGTGCCAGCAGTGAAGCGTTTGGGTACGAGCAGTACTTC
TRBV19,-,-,TRBJ2-3,14,CASSISSSTDTQYF,TGTGCCAGTAGTATCTCCAGTAGCACAGATACGCAGTATTTT
TRBV30,-,-,TRBJ1-1,16,CAWSRQEGLVDTEAFF,TGTGCCTGGAGTCGACAGGAAGGGTTGGTCGACACTGAAGCTTTCTTT
TRBV30,-,-,TRBJ1-3,13,CAWSTVSGNTIYF,TGTGCCTGGAGTACTGTCTCTGGAAACACCATATATTTT
TRBV27,-,-,TRBJ1-6,12,CASSFRESPLHF,TGTGCCAGCAGTTTTAGGGAATCACCCCTCCACTTT
TRBV6-1,-,TRBD2,TRBJ2-1,15,CASSKAGSSYNEQFF,TGTGCCAGCAGTAAAGCGGGAAGCTCCTACAATGAGCAGTTCTTC
TRBV27,-,-,TRBJ1-4,15,CASTSIGQYNEKLFF,TGTGCCAGCACCAGCATAGGACAGTATAATGAAAAACTGTTTTTT
TRBV7-2,-,TRBD2,TRBJ2-1,18,CASEAGTSGGRFYNEQFF,TGTGCCAGTGAAGCCGGGACTAGCGGGGGACGATTCTACAATGAGCAGTTCTTC
TRBV25-1,-,-,TRBJ1-1,15,CASSENHPGVTEAFF,TGTGCCAGCAGTGAAAACCATCCCGGTGTCACTGAAGCTTTCTTT
TRBV7-2,-,-,TRBJ2-4,15,CASSLGGTAKNIQYF,TGTGCCAGCAGCTTAGGGGGCACCGCCAAAAACATTCAGTACTTC
TRBV4-1,-,-,TRBJ2-3,14,CASSLIRGDDTQYF,TGCGCCAGCAGCCTAATTAGGGGGGACGATACGCAGTATTTT
TRBV11-2,-,-,TRBJ1-4,14,CASSYSTVGEKLFF,TGTGCCAGCAGTTACTCAACAGTGGGTGAAAAACTGTTTTTT
TRBV7-2,-,-,TRBJ2-3,12,CASSRRADTQYF,TGTGCCAGCAGCCGACGGGCGGATACGCAGTATTTT
TRBV9,-,-,TRBJ1-1,13,CASSVGPDAEAFF,TGTGCCAGCAGCGTAGGTCCGGATGCCGAAGCTTTCTTT
TRBV18,-,-,TRBJ1-3,13,CASSPSDGNTIYF,TGTGCCAGCTCACCGTCGGATGGAAACACCATATATTTT
TRBV11-2,-,TRBD2,TRBJ2-2,16,CASSRPGLVGTGELFF,TGTGCCAGCAGCCGCCCGGGACTAGTTGGCACCGGGGAGCTGTTTTTT
TRBV10-3,-,-,TRBJ1-5,14,CAIAEGGGNQPQHF,TGTGCCATCGCGGAGGGCGGGGGCAATCAGCCCCAGCATTTT
TRBV12-3/TRBV12-4,-,-,TRBJ2-1,13,CASSPAQGNEQFF,TGTGCCAGCAGTCCCGCTCAGGGGAATGAGCAGTTCTTC
TRBV24-1,-,TRBD1,TRBJ1-5,15,CATSDRGGRNQPQHF,TGTGCCACCAGTGACCGAGGGGGCCGCAATCAGCCCCAGCATTTT
TRBV20-1,-,-,TRBJ2-2,11,CSAHRPGELFF,TGCAGTGCACACCGACCCGGGGAGCTGTTTTTT
TRBV10-3,-,-,TRBJ1-5,13,CAISEGDGSSGHF,TGTGCCATCAGTGAGGGGGACGGGTCATCAGGGCATTTT
TRBV27,-,-,TRBJ1-4,14,CASRPGQAREKLFF,TGTGCCAGCAGACCTGGCCAGGCACGAGAAAAACTGTTTTTT
TRBV19,few,TRBD2,TRBJ2-1,15,CASSRSGDSYNEQFF,TGTGCCAGTAGTAGGAGCGGGGACTCCTACAATGAGCAGTTCTTC
TRBV10-3,-,-,TRBJ1-1,12,CASTGVNTEAFF,TGTGCCAGCACAGGTGTGAACACTGAAGCTTTCTTT
TRBV18,few,-,TRBJ2-7,17,CASSPLGGGIGIDEQYF,TGTGCCAGCTCACCACTTGGGGGTGGAATTGGGATAGACGAGCAGTACTTC
TRBV9,-,-,TRBJ2-7,15,CASSVGARSSYEQYF,TGTGCCAGCAGCGTAGGTGCTAGGAGCTCCTACGAGCAGTACTTC
TRBV4-3,once,-,TRBJ2-2,15,CASRLPHRNTGELFF,TGCGCCAGCAGGCTCCCTCACAGGAACACCGGGGAGCTGTTTTTT
TRBV5-1,-,TRBD1,TRBJ1-3,15,CASSRQGADGNTIYF,TGCGCCAGCAGCCGACAGGGGGCAGATGGAAACACCATATATTTT
TRBV28,-,-,TRBJ2-3,17,CASSLGGRGMGTDTQYF,TGTGCCAGCAGTTTAGGTGGTCGCGGGATGGGGACAGATACGCAGTATTTT
TRBV9,-,-,TRBJ2-3,14,CASSVLPSTDTQYF,TGTGCCAGCAGCGTCCTACCAAGCACAGATACGCAGTATTTT
TRBV3-1/TRBV3-2,-,-,TRBJ2-3,15,CASSNWKTSTDTQYF,TGTGCCAGCTCGAATTGGAAAACTAGCACAGATACGCAGTATTTT
TRBV4-3,-,-,TRBJ1-4,14,CASSQGGFGEKLFF,TGCGCCAGCAGCCAAGGCGGGTTTGGTGAAAAACTGTTTTTT
TRBV7-2,-,-,TRBJ2-2,14,CASSLNGVTGELFF,TGTGCCAGCAGCCTAAACGGAGTAACCGGGGAGCTGTTTTTT
TRBV27,-,-,TRBJ1-1,13,CASSSSSGTEAFF,TGTGCCAGCAGCTCTTCCTCGGGCACTGAAGCTTTCTTT
TRBV19,-,-,TRBJ2-1,14,CASGGGSRVGEQFF,TGTGCCAGTGGGGGGGGCAGTAGAGTGGGCGAGCAGTTCTTC
TRBV10-3,-,-,TRBJ2-1,14,CAISDRSSYNEQFF,TGTGCCATCAGTGACAGGTCATCCTACAATGAGCAGTTCTTC
TRBV5-1,-,TRBD2,TRBJ2-2,14,CASSDGLAIGELFF,TGCGCCAGCAGCGACGGACTAGCGATCGGGGAGCTGTTTTTT
TRBV5-1,-,-,TRBJ2-7,14,CASSLEAGRYEQYF,TGCGCCAGCAGCTTGGAGGCGGGTCGCTACGAGCAGTACTTC
TRBV6-5,-,TRBD2,TRBJ2-7,14,CASSSSGESYEQYF,TGTGCCAGCAGTTCTAGCGGCGAATCCTACGAGCAGTACTTC
TRBV5-1,-,-,TRBJ1-2,13,CASSFGDASGYTF,TGCGCCAGCAGCTTTGGGGACGCGAGCGGCTACACCTTC
TRBV27,-,-,TRBJ2-7,13,CASSLERWAEQYF,TGTGCCAGCAGTTTAGAACGGTGGGCTGAGCAGTACTTC
TRBV6-5,-,-,TRBJ1-1,15,CASSRQPGIETEAFF,TGTGCCAGCAGCAGACAACCAGGGATTGAGACTGAAGCTTTCTTT
TRBV12-5,-,TRBD2,TRBJ2-1,15,CASGLALAGAQEQFF,TGTGCTAGTGGTTTGGCGCTAGCGGGAGCCCAGGAGCAGTTCTTC
TRBV18,-,TRBD1,TRBJ2-5,15,CASSPDGTVQETQYF,TGTGCCAGCTCACCAGACGGGACAGTACAAGAGACCCAGTACTTC
TRBV7-8,-,TRBD1,TRBJ1-6,18,CASSPGQGGGSYNSPLHF,TGTGCCAGCAGCCCCGGACAGGGAGGGGGCTCCTATAATTCACCCCTCCACTTT
TRBV30,-,-,TRBJ2-7,10,CAWSGNRQYF,TGTGCCTGGAGTGGGAACCGGCAGTACTTC
TRBV3-1/TRBV3-2,-,-,TRBJ2-5,18,CASSQEMRGSSLPETQYF,TGTGCCAGCAGCCAAGAGATGAGGGGTTCGTCGTTACCAGAGACCCAGTACTTC
TRBV5-1,-,TRBD1,TRBJ2-1,15,CASSLEDRESNEQFF,TGCGCCAGCAGCTTGGAGGACAGGGAGTCGAATGAGCAGTTCTTC
TRBV28,-,-,TRBJ2-7,14,CASSLSGASYEQYF,TGTGCCAGCAGTCTTAGCGGCGCCTCCTACGAGCAGTACTTC
TRBV12-5,-,-,TRBJ2-3,14,CASGLTGPTDTQYF,TGTGCTAGTGGTTTGACCGGGCCTACAGATACGCAGTATTTT
TRBV5-6,-,-,TRBJ1-2,12,CASSLEDYGYTF,TGTGCCAGCAGCTTGGAAGATTATGGCTACACCTTC
TRBV29-1,-,-,TRBJ1-2,18,CSVDVRVDIAQSNYGYTF,TGCAGCGTTGACGTACGCGTGGACATCGCTCAATCTAACTATGGCTACACCTTC
TRBV7-7,-,-,TRBJ1-1,14,CASSPWTTGSEAFF,TGTGCCAGCAGTCCATGGACTACGGGGTCTGAAGCTTTCTTT
TRBV2,-,TRBD2,TRBJ2-5,17,CASSLLAGAPRRETQYF,TGTGCCAGCAGCCTCCTGGCGGGAGCCCCGAGGCGAGAGACCCAGTACTTC
TRBV3-1/TRBV3-2,-,-,TRBJ2-2,13,CASSQVITGELFF,TGTGCCAGCAGCCAAGTCATCACCGGGGAGCTGTTTTTT